Following are 26 T cell receptor beta chains from one sample sequenced in a study of T cell responses to AZD1222 COVID-19 vaccine. Repertoires were generated with immunoSEQ multiplex PCR, while TCRdb's copy carries only in-frame clones and drops some. The table includes 100,000 to 110,000 clones, roughly 89% detected once. Material: peripheral blood, obtained on day 0 of AZD1222 vaccination. The receptors originated from an adult in good health.

The chain is built from TRBV10-2 and TRBJ1-4; D may be TRBD1 (5 bases). Germline V gene sequence: CDR1 WSHSY, CDR2 SAAADI. V shed 3 bases and J shed 7 bases, with 15 bases lying between them. The length of the CDR3 is 15 residues. CDR3 nucleotide sequence: TGCGCCAGCAGTGAATCAGGGAGGGGAAGTGAAAAACTGTTTTTT. It encodes CASSESGRGSEKLFF.

The J gene is TRBJ1-5, the V gene TRBV7-9, with a possible D match to TRBD1 (6 bases). V was pared by 0 bases and J by 7 bases, with 7 bases between. This CDR3 is built from 13 residues. CDR1 and CDR2 (germline): SEHNR, FQNEAQ (reference sequence). The CDR3 spells CASSLAGGQPQHF. As DNA, the CDR3 is TGTGCCAGCAGCTTAGCAGGGGGACAGCCCCAGCATTTT.

This clone was counted a few times. V and J are TRBV2 and TRBJ1-2, with 7 nucleotides matching TRBD1. Germline lookup yields CDR1 SNHLY and CDR2 FYNNEI. This CDR3 contains 14 residues. The V gene end was trimmed by 7 bases and the J gene end by 4 bases; junction bases not matched to a gene: 9. The CDR3 bases are TGTGCCAGCAAGAGTACAGGGGTCGCCTATGGCTACACCTTC. It yields the protein CASKSTGVAYGYTF.

The chain couples TRBV30 to TRBJ1-5; 9 bases are shared with TRBD1. Trimming at V came to 0 bases and at J to 4 bases, leaving 4 bases not matched to a gene. The CDR3 is 15 amino acids. Per germline, CDR1 GTSNPN and CDR2 SVGIG (reference sequence). The CDR3 loop is CAWSVLGTGNQPQHF. The CDR3 DNA reads TGTGCCTGGAGTGTACTTGGGACAGGGAATCAGCCCCAGCATTTT.

The chain recombines TRBV7-2 with TRBJ2-7, with D possibly matching TRBD2 (5 bases). Germline values: CDR1 SGHTA, CDR2 FQGNSA. Trimming took off 1 base at V and 0 bases at J, with 7 bases between the two ends. The CDR3 totals 14 residues. The chain's CDR3 is CASSLERSSYEQYF. CDR3 nucleotides: TGTGCCAGCAGCTTAGAGCGGAGCTCCTACGAGCAGTACTTC.

For this clone: At one boundary the junction diverges from the germline segment, which might be a read error. The chain carries TRBV3-1 (or the pseudogene TRBV3-2) and TRBJ2-2; perhaps TRBD2 as D (6 bases). Per germline, CDR1 LGHDT and CDR2 YNNKEL (reference sequence). This CDR3 comprises 16 residues. CDR3 protein: CASSQAMGGNIGELFF. The DNA of the CDR3 is TGTGCCAGCAGCCAAGCTATGGGGGGTAACATCGGGGAGCTGTTTTTT.

The chain couples TRBV3-1 (or the pseudogene TRBV3-2) to TRBJ2-7, with D unclear. Trimming pared 0 bases from V and 5 bases from J, leaving 5 bases between. The CDR3 covers 12 residues. CDR1 and CDR2 (germline): LGHDT, YNNKEL (reference sequence). This chain's CDR3 is CASSQDVDEQYF. The CDR3 DNA is TGTGCCAGCAGCCAAGATGTGGACGAGCAGTACTTC.

The chain recombines TRBV5-1 with TRBJ2-1; tentative D call: TRBD2 (6 bases). The V end was cut by 0 bases, the J end by 7 bases, with 11 bases between. The CDR3 extends over 14 amino acids. The V gene's germline CDR1 is SGHRS and CDR2 YFSETQ. CDR3: CASSLEGGGNEQFF. The CDR3 DNA reads TGCGCCAGCAGCTTGGAGGGAGGAGGGAATGAGCAGTTCTTC.

The rearrangement joins TRBV18 to TRBJ1-2; 9 bases are a match to TRBD1. Germline CDR1 is KGHSH and CDR2 is LQKENI. J lost 8 bases, V lost 2 bases, and 6 bases had no gene match. The CDR3 length is 14 residues. CDR3 bases: TGTGCCAGCTCACCAATGGGACAGGGTGAAGGCTACACCTTC. As protein: CASSPMGQGEGYTF.

V usage is TRBV7-9 and J usage is TRBJ1-3; D is unclear. V lost 5 bases and J lost 0, with 14 bases in between. Germline CDR1 and CDR2: SEHNR and FQNEAQ (reference sequence). The CDR3 consists of 16 residues. The CDR3, as DNA: TGTGCCAGCAGCGAAACCCCGACTTCCTCTGGAAACACCATATATTTT. It encodes CASSETPTSSGNTIYF.

The chain employs TRBV2 and TRBJ1-3; D gene ambiguous. CDR3 length equals 12 residues. Trimming cost V 0 bases and J 3 bases, with 0 bases left between them. Germline V gene lookup returns CDR1 SNHLY and CDR2 FYNNEI. CDR3 loop: CASSEAGNTIYF. CDR3 in DNA: TGTGCCAGCAGTGAAGCTGGAAACACCATATATTTT.

V and J are TRBV29-1 and TRBJ2-7; the match to TRBD2 covers 7 bases. Germline V gene sequence: CDR1 SQVTM, CDR2 ANQGSEA. The ends lost 6 bases at V and 5 bases at J; junction bases unmatched: 13. CDR3 length: 14 residues. CDR3 nucleotides: TGCAGCGTCCAAACACCCGGACTAGAAAACGAGCAGTACTTC. Protein product: CSVQTPGLENEQYF.

The chain combines TRBV30 with TRBJ2-3, with D possibly TRBD1 on 6 matching bases. Trimming removed 4 bases from V and 6 bases from J, with 11 bases in between. Germline CDR1 is GTSNPN and CDR2 is SVGIG (reference sequence). The CDR3 runs 12 residues. CDR3 loop: CAWNGQSDTQYF. Here the CDR3 DNA reads TGTGCCTGGAACGGACAGTCGGATACGCAGTATTTT.

V usage is TRBV4-2 and J usage is TRBJ2-5; D tentatively fits TRBD1 or TRBD2 (6 bases each). Trimming pared 4 bases from V and 6 bases from J, leaving 9 bases between. Germline V gene sequence: CDR1 LGHNA, CDR2 YNFKEQ. The CDR3 covers 12 residues. CDR3 in amino acids: CASSRGGQTQYF. In nucleotides, the CDR3 is TGTGCCAGCAGCCGTGGGGGGCAGACCCAGTACTTC.

The J gene is TRBJ1-5, the V gene TRBV7-9; D call uncertain. Between the trimmed V and J ends, which lost 5 bases and 5 bases, there was a span of 16 bases. This CDR3 region has 15 residues. Germline assignment: CDR1 SEHNR and CDR2 FQNEAQ (reference sequence). CDR3 protein: CASSLQLGVDQPQHF. The DNA for the CDR3 is TGTGCCAGCAGCCTCCAGCTTGGGGTCGATCAGCCCCAGCATTTT.

The V and J genes are TRBV18 and TRBJ2-7, with D unresolved. Deletions cut 5 bases from V and 0 bases from J, with 5 bases between. This CDR3 spans 12 amino acids. Germline CDR1 and CDR2: KGHSH and LQKENI. The DNA for the CDR3 is TGTGCCAGCTCAGGCAGCTCCTACGAGCAGTACTTC. Translated: CASSGSSYEQYF.

This CDR3 is CASSLASPETGPLPYEQYF. CDR3 bases: TGTGCCAGCAGCTTGGCCTCCCCCGAGACAGGACCGCTTCCCTACGAGCAGTACTTC. The V call is TRBV5-6, the J call TRBJ2-7; tentatively, D is TRBD1 (6 bases). Germline V gives CDR1 SGHDT, CDR2 YYEEEE. The CDR3 is 19 residues long. Trimming left V 0 bases short and J 2 bases short, with 24 bases between.

The rearrangement joins TRBV19 to TRBJ1-5; D call uncertain. CDR3 size: 16 residues. CDR1 and CDR2 from the germline V gene are LNHDA and SQIVND (reference sequence). V was pared by 3 bases and J by 7 bases, with 19 bases between. CDR3 DNA: TGTGCCAGTAGTATGCCGTCGGTATCGGGTGGACAGCCCCAGCATTTT. It yields the protein CASSMPSVSGGQPQHF. The variable domain in full, with the rest retrieved from reference TRBV19 and TRBJ1-5, is DGGITQSPKYLFRKEGQNVTLSCEQNLNHDAMYWYRQDPGQGLRLIYYSQIVNDFQKGDIAEGYSVSREKKESFPLTVTSAQKNPTAFYLCASSMPSVSGGQPQHFGDGTRLSIL.

The rearrangement links TRBV12-2 to TRBJ2-1. TRBV12-2 is marked as a pseudogene. CDR3 length equals 12 residues. The CDR3 reads CASRKGWYEQFF. CDR3 bases: TGTGCAAGTCGCAAAGGGTGGTATGAGCAGTTCTTC.

The J gene is TRBJ2-2, the V gene TRBV2, with D unclear. Germline V CDR1 and CDR2: SNHLY, FYNNEI. Deletions cut 6 bases from V and 6 bases from J, with 14 bases between. There are 14 residues in the CDR3. CDR3 coding DNA: TGTGCCAGCAGGGATGTAGAAGGCGCCGGGGAGCTGTTTTTT. Its protein is CASRDVEGAGELFF.

The chain employs TRBV19 and TRBJ2-2; 8 bases are shared with TRBD1. The CDR3 extends over 14 amino acids. Germline lookup yields CDR1 LNHDA and CDR2 SQIVND (reference sequence). The V gene end was trimmed by 10 bases and the J gene end by 1 base; junction bases not matched to a gene: 5. Here the CDR3 reads CATRQGKNTGELFF. In DNA form, the CDR3 reads TGTGCCACCAGACAGGGGAAGAACACCGGGGAGCTGTTTTTT. Drawing the rest from reference TRBV19 and TRBJ2-2, the complete variable domain is DGGITQSPKYLFRKEGQNVTLSCEQNLNHDAMYWYRQDPGQGLRLIYYSQIVNDFQKGDIAEGYSVSREKKESFPLTVTSAQKNPTAFYLCATRQGKNTGELFFGEGSRLTVL.

The chain has TRBV7-2 and TRBJ2-7; D is perhaps TRBD1 (6 bases). V was trimmed by 4 bases and J by 3 bases, leaving 19 bases between them. Germline V lookup: CDR1 SGHTA, CDR2 FQGNSA. This CDR3 contains 16 residues. CDR3 sequence (DNA): TGTGCCAGCAGCTCTCGATCAGGGGACGGTGGCTACGAGCAGTACTTC. Residues: CASSSRSGDGGYEQYF. The whole variable domain, filled in from reference TRBV7-2 and TRBJ2-7, reads GAGVSQSPSNKVTEKGKDVELRCDPISGHTALYWYRQSLGQGLEFLIYFQGNSAPDKSGLPSDRFSAERTGGSVSTLTIQRTQQEDSAVYLCASSSRSGDGGYEQYFGPGTRLTVT.

The chain joins TRBV5-4 to TRBJ1-1; 8 nucleotides align to TRBD1. CDR1 SGHNT and CDR2 YYREEE come from the germline V gene (reference sequence). This CDR3 has 15 residues. V was clipped by 7 bases and J by 4 bases; unmatched bases: 12. CDR3 region: CASGRQGAMGTEAFF. The CDR3, as DNA: TGTGCCAGCGGTCGGCAGGGGGCAATGGGCACTGAAGCTTTCTTT.

The V gene is TRBV11-1, the J gene TRBJ2-1; no clear D. Germline V gene data show CDR1 as SGHAT and CDR2 as FQDESV (reference sequence). Deletions cut 0 bases from V and 7 bases from J, with 10 bases between. This CDR3 comprises 14 residues. The CDR3: CASSLALEGNEQFF. CDR3 nucleotides: TGTGCCAGCAGCTTAGCGCTGGAAGGAAATGAGCAGTTCTTC.

A single count supports this clone. The chain uses TRBV24-1 and TRBJ1-3; 8 nucleotides match TRBD1. Germline V gives CDR1 KGHDR, CDR2 SFDVKD. The CDR3 extends over 15 amino acids. Trimming at V came to 2 bases and at J to 5 bases, leaving 4 bases not matched to a gene. CDR3 nucleotides: TGTGCCACCAGTGATTCTGGGACAGGCAGAAACACCATATATTTT. Amino acid sequence: CATSDSGTGRNTIYF.

The chain links TRBV4-3 to TRBJ1-2; D is unclear. V shed 2 bases and J shed 3 bases, with 10 bases lying between them. The CDR3 contains 14 residues. CDR1 and CDR2 from the germline V gene are LGHNA and YSLEER. The CDR3 spells CASSQSDLYYGYTF. The CDR3 DNA is TGCGCCAGCAGCCAATCGGACCTGTACTATGGCTACACCTTC.